This T cell receptor (delta chain) was captured in a study of gamma-delta chains in newborns, infants, children. TCRdb re-called clones from the reads via CATT. Of around 4,500 delta-chain clones in the sample, around 5% are singletons; the top ten hold about a tenth. V gave up 0 bases and J gave up 6 bases; unmatched junction bases: 8. The CDR3 runs 18 residues. Looked up from germline, CDR1 is TSWWSYY and CDR2 is QGS. Sequencing was performed on blood. This clonotype was obtained from a child who was a newborn, infant or young child, either healthy, febrile or measles-vaccinated (not recorded which). V is TRDV1 and J is TRDJ2; 12 bases fit TRDD3. In nucleotides, the CDR3 is TGTGCTCTTGGGGAACTAGCGTTACACTGGGGGATACCAGCACAACTCTTCTTT. It is translated as CALGELALHWGIPAQLFF.